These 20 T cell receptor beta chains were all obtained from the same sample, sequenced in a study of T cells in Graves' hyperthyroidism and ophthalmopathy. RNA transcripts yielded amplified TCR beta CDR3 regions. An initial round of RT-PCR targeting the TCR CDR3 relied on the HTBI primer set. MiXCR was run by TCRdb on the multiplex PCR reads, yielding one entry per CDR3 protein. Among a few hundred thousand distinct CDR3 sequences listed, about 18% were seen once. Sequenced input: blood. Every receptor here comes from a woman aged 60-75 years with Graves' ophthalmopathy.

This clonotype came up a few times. CDR3 in amino acids: CASNSVRGFNGDTGELFF. The CDR3 DNA is TGTGCCAGTAATTCGGTTAGGGGATTTAATGGGGACACCGGGGAGCTGTTTTTT. J is TRBJ2-2 and V is TRBV19; TRBD1 is a possible D gene (5 bases). CDR3 length equals 18 residues. CDR1 is LNHDA, CDR2 SQIVND, per germline (reference sequence). V was trimmed by 7 bases and J by 3 bases, leaving 24 bases between them.

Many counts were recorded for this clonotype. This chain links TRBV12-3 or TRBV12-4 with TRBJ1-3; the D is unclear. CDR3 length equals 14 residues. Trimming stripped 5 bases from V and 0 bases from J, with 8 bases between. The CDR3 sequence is CASSNVRSGNTIYF. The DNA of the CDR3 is TGTGCCAGCAGTAACGTCCGCTCTGGAAACACCATATATTTT.

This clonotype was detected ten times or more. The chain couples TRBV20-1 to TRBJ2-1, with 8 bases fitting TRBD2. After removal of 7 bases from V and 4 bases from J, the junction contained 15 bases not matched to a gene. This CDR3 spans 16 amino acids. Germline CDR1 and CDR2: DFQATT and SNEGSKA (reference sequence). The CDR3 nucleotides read TGCAGTGTAGTGGACGGGAGGGTTCCTCCGTACAATGAGCAGTTCTTC. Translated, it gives CSVVDGRVPPYNEQFF.

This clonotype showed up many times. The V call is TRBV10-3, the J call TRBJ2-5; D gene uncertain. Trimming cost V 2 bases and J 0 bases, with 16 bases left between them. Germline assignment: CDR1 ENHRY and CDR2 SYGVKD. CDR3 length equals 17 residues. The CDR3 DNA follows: TGTGCCATCAGTGAGGCCGTTTTAGCTAAGTACCAAGAGACCCAGTACTTC. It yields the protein CAISEAVLAKYQETQYF.

CDR3 coding DNA: TGTGCCAGCAGTTTATACGGAGCGGGACTAGCGGGCCTGTTTCACAATGAGCAGTTCTTC. Translating gives CASSLYGAGLAGLFHNEQFF. The J gene is TRBJ2-1, the V gene TRBV27, with 12 bases that match TRBD2. Germline trimming cut 1 base from V and 5 bases from J; bases unmatched to any gene: 15. Germline CDR1 is MNHEY and CDR2 is SMNVEV (reference sequence). The CDR3 is made up of 20 amino acids.

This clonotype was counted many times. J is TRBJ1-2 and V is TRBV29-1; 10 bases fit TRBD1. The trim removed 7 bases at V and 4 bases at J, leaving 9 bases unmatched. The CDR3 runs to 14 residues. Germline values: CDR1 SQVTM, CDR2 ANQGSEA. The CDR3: CSAVTGGEGYGYTF. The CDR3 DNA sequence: TGCAGCGCCGTGACAGGGGGCGAGGGCTATGGCTACACCTTC.

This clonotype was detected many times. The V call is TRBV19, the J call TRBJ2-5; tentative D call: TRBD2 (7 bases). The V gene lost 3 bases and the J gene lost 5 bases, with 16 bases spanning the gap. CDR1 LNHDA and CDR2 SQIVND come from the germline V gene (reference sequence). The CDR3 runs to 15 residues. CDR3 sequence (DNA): TGTGCCAGTAGTATGGGCCAGGGGCGGGGGGAGACCCAGTACTTC. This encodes CASSMGQGRGETQYF.

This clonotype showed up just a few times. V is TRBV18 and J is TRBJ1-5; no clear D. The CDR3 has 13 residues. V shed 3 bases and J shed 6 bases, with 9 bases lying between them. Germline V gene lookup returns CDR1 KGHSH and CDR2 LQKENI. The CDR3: CASSPEYGQPQHF. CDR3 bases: TGTGCCAGCTCACCCGAATACGGTCAGCCCCAGCATTTT.

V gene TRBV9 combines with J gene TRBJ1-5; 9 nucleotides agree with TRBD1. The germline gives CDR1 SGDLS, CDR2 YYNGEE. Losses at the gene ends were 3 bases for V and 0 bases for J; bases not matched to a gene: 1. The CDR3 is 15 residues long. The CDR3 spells CASSGGQGSNQPQHF. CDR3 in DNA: TGTGCCAGCAGCGGGGGACAGGGTAGCAATCAGCCCCAGCATTTT.

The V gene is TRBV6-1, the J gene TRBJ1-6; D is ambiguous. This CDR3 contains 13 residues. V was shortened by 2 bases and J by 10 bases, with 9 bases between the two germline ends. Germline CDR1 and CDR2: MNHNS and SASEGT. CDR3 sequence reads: CASSEFLVSPLHF. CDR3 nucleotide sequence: TGTGCCAGCAGTGAATTCTTGGTGTCACCCCTCCACTTT.

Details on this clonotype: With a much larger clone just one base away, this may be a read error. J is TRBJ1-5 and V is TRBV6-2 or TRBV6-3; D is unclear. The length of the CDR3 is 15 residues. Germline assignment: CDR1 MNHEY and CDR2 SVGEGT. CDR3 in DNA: TGTGCCAGCAGTTACTCGATGGGAAGCACTCAGCCCCAGCATTTT. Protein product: CASSYSMGSTQPQHF.

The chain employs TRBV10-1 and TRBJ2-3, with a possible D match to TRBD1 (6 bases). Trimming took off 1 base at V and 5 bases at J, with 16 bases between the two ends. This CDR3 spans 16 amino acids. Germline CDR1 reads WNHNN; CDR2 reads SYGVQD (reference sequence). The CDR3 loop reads CASSEFPGAGGDTQYF. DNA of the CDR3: TGCGCCAGCAGTGAGTTCCCAGGGGCAGGTGGAGATACGCAGTATTTT.

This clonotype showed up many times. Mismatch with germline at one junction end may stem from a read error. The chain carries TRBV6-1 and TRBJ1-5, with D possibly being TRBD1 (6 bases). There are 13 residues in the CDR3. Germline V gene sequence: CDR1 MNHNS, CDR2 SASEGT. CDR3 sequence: CGTREGNYQPQHF. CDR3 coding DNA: TGCGGGACAAGAGAGGGCAACTATCAGCCCCAGCATTTT.

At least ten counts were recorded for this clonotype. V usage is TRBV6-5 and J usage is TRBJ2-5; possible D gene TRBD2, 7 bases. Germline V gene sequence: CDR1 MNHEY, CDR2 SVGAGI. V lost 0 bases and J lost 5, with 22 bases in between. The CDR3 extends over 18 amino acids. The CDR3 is CASSYSRRGQLGRETQYF. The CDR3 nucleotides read TGTGCCAGCAGTTACTCGAGGCGGGGGCAACTCGGCAGGGAGACCCAGTACTTC.

CDR3 in DNA: TGTGCCACCAGCACCGGGACTAGCGGGAGTTGGAGGAAAAACGAGCAGTACTTC. Protein: CATSTGTSGSWRKNEQYF. V and J are TRBV15 and TRBJ2-7; 14 bases align to TRBD2. Looked up from germline, CDR1 is LNHNV and CDR2 is YYDKDF (reference sequence). CDR3 length: 18 amino acids. V was clipped by 4 bases and J by 5 bases; unmatched bases: 13. The full variable domain, rest sourced from reference TRBV15 and TRBJ2-7, is DAMVIQNPRYQVTQFGKPVTLSCSQTLNHNVMYWYQQKSSQAPKLLFHYYDKDFNNEADTPDNFQSRRPNTSFCFLDIRSPGLGDTAMYLCATSTGTSGSWRKNEQYFGPGTRLTVT.

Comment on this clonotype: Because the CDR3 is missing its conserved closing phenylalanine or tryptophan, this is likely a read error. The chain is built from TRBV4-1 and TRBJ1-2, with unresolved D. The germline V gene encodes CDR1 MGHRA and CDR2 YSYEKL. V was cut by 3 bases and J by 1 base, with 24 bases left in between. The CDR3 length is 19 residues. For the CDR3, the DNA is TGCGCCAGCAGCCAGAGAGCTGGTACCGATCCCGCAAATAACTATGGCTACACCCTC. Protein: CASSQRAGTDPANNYGYTL.

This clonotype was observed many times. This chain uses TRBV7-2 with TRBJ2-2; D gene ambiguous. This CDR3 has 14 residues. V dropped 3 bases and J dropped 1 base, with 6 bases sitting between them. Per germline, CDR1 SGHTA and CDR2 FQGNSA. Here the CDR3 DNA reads TGTGCCAGCAGCTTGAACATGAACACCGGGGAGCTGTTTTTT. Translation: CASSLNMNTGELFF.

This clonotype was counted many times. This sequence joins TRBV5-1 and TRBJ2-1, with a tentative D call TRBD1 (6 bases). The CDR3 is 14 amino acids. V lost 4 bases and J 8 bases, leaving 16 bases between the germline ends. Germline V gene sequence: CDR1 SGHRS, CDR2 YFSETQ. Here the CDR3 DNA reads TGCGCCAGCAGCACACAGCCTGGGGGCGATGAGCAGTTCTTC. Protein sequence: CASSTQPGGDEQFF.

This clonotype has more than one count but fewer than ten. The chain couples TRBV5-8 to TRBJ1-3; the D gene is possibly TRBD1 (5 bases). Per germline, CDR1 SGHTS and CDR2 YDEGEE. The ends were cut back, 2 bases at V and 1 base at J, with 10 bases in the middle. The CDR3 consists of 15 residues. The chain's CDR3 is CASSLLQGSGNTIYF. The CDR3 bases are TGTGCCAGCAGCTTACTCCAGGGATCTGGAAACACCATATATTTT.

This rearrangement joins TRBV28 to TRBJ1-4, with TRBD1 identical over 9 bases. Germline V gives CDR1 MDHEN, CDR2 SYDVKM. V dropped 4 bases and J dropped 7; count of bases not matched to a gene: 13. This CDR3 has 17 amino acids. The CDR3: CASSSSRDRETPEKLFF. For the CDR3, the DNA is TGTGCCAGCAGTTCATCGCGGGACAGGGAGACGCCTGAAAAACTGTTTTTT.